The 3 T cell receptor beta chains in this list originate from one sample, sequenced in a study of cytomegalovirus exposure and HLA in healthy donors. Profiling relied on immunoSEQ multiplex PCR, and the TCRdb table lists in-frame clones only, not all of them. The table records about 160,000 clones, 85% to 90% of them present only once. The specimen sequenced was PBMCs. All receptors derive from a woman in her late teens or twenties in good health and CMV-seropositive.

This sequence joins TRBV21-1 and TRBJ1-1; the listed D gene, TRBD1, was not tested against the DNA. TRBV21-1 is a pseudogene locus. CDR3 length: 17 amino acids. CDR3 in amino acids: CASSDRTPFTPSTEAFF. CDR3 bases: TGTGCCAGCAGCGACAGGACACCTTTCACCCCGAGCACTGAAGCTTTCTTT.

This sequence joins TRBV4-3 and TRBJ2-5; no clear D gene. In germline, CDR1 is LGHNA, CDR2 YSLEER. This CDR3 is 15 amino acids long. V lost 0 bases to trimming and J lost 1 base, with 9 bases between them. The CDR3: CASSQDTASQETQYF. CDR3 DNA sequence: TGCGCCAGCAGCCAAGATACGGCTAGCCAAGAGACCCAGTACTTC.

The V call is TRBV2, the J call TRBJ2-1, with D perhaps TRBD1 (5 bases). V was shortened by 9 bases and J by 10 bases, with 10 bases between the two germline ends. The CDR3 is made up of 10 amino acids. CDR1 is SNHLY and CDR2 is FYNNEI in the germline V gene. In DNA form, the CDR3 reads TGTGCCAGAAGACAGTTAGAGCAGTTCTTC. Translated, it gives CARRQLEQFF.